The 10 T cell receptor beta chains below were found in one sample sequenced in a study of response to subunit inactivated influenza vaccine. MiXCR, run by TCRdb on the RT-PCR reads, gives a single entry per CDR3 protein. The sample lists 800,000 to 1,000,000 distinct CDR3 sequences, about 20% occurring once. This sample comprised PBMCs from blood, obtained around 5 days after vaccination. These TCRs come from a man between 50 and 59 years old who received an inactivated influenza vaccine.

The J gene is TRBJ1-1, the V gene TRBV7-7; 9 bases fit TRBD1. Germline trimming cut 5 bases from V and 3 bases from J; bases unmatched to any gene: 7. The CDR3 is 15 residues long. Germline V lookup: CDR1 SSHAT, CDR2 FNYEAQ (reference sequence). CDR3 residues: CASSAIRTGDTEAFF. CDR3 DNA sequence: TGTGCCAGCAGCGCGATTAGGACAGGGGACACTGAAGCTTTCTTT.

The chain combines TRBV7-9 with TRBJ2-7; 9 nucleotides match TRBD2. The germline CDR1 and CDR2 sequences are SEHNR and FQNEAQ (reference sequence). The V segment lost 4 bases and the J segment 3 bases; nucleotides outside the gene matches: 10. The CDR3 runs to 16 residues. The chain's CDR3 is CASSSPRREGLYEQYF. The DNA for the CDR3 is TGTGCCAGCAGCTCTCCCAGGCGGGAGGGCCTCTACGAGCAGTACTTC.

This clonotype was observed a handful of times. The chain employs TRBV14 and TRBJ2-5; D call uncertain. CDR1 is SGHDN and CDR2 is FVKESK in the germline V gene. The CDR3 spans 12 residues. V was trimmed by 2 bases and J by 1 base, leaving 2 bases between them. DNA of the CDR3: TGTGCCAGCAGCCAATTCCAAGAGACCCAGTACTTC. Protein: CASSQFQETQYF. Full variable domain (missing parts from reference TRBV14 and TRBJ2-5): EAGVTQFPSHSVIEKGQTVTLRCDPISGHDNLYWYRRVMGKEIKFLLHFVKESKQDESGMPNNRFLAERTGGTYSTLKVQPAELEDSGVYFCASSQFQETQYFGPGTRLLVL.

DNA for the CDR3: TGTGCCAGTGGCCCTTGGGCAGGGAGCACAGATACGCAGTATTTT. Residues: CASGPWAGSTDTQYF. The chain couples TRBV7-9 to TRBJ2-3; D is possibly TRBD1 (5 bases). Germline V gene data show CDR1 as SEHNR and CDR2 as FQNEAQ (reference sequence). V gave up 9 bases and J gave up 0 bases, with 16 bases separating them. CDR3 length: 15 residues.

In this sample, this clonotype turned up many times. This chain uses TRBV12-3 or TRBV12-4 with TRBJ1-1; D not resolved. This CDR3 spans 11 amino acids. Trimming took 1 base from V and 7 from J, leaving 4 bases between them. CDR3 coding DNA: TGTGCCAGCAGTTTAGGATTTGAAGCTTTCTTT. Amino acids: CASSLGFEAFF.

In its sample, this clonotype was seen a few times. The chain combines TRBV6-1 with TRBJ1-2, with a weak D call TRBD1 (5 bases). CDR3 size: 15 residues. In germline, CDR1 is MNHNS, CDR2 SASEGT. Trimming left V 7 bases short and J 6 bases short, with 21 bases between. The CDR3 region is CASIPVQWGGHGYTF. Written as DNA, the CDR3 is TGTGCCAGCATCCCCGTCCAGTGGGGGGGACATGGCTACACCTTC.

This chain links TRBV18 with TRBJ2-3, with D perhaps being TRBD1 or TRBD2 (5 bases each). CDR1 and CDR2 (germline): KGHSH, LQKENI. V was cut by 3 bases and J by 7 bases, with 14 bases left in between. There are 14 residues in the CDR3. CDR3 sequence (DNA): TGTGCCAGCTCACCCCCGCCGGGGACGCATACGCAGTATTTT. Translated, it gives CASSPPPGTHTQYF. Combining the CDR3 with reference TRBV18 and TRBJ2-3 gives the whole variable domain NAGVMQNPRHLVRRRGQEARLRCSPMKGHSHVYWYRQLPEEGLKFMVYLQKENIIDESGMPKERFSAEFPKEGPSILRIQQVVRGDSAAYFCASSPPPGTHTQYFGPGTRLTVL.

The genes are TRBV5-1 and TRBJ2-7; D is perhaps TRBD1 or TRBD2 (6 bases each). Germline V CDR1 and CDR2: SGHRS, YFSETQ. The CDR3 loop spans 15 amino acids. V was trimmed by 0 bases and J by 5 bases, leaving 15 bases between them. The CDR3 region is CASSLARRGFDEQYF. CDR3 sequence (DNA): TGCGCCAGCAGCTTGGCCAGGAGGGGGTTCGACGAGCAGTACTTC.

The V call is TRBV6-5, the J call TRBJ2-6, with D perhaps TRBD1 or TRBD2 (5 bases each). CDR1 is MNHEY and CDR2 is SVGAGI in the germline V gene. Trimming left V 2 bases short and J 0 bases short, with 5 bases between. This CDR3 comprises 15 residues. This CDR3 reads CASSYGGSGANVLTF. For the CDR3, the DNA is TGTGCCAGCAGTTACGGGGGCTCTGGGGCCAACGTCCTGACTTTC.

This clonotype appeared a few times. The chain uses TRBV7-3 and TRBJ2-1; D possibly corresponds to TRBD2 (6 bases). V lost 1 base to trimming and J lost 1 base, with 11 bases between them. The CDR3 is 16 residues long. CDR1 and CDR2 (germline): SGHTA, FQGTGA. The CDR3 region is CASSLMASASYNEQFF. The CDR3 nucleotides are TGTGCCAGCAGCTTAATGGCTAGCGCATCCTACAATGAGCAGTTCTTC.